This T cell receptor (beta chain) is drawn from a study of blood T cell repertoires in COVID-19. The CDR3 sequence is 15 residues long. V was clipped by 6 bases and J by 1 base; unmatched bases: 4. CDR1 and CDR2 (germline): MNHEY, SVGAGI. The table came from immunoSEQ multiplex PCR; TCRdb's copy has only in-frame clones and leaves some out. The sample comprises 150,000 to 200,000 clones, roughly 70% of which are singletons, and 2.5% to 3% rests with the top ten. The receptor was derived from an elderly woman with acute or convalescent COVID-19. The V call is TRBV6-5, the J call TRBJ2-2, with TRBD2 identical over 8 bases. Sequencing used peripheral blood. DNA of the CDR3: TGTGCCAGCAGGAAACTAGCGGAGAACACCGGGGAGCTGTTTTTT. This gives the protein CASRKLAENTGELFF.